The 27 T cell receptor beta chains in this list originate from one sample, sequenced in a study of blood T cell repertoires in COVID-19. Sequencing was performed with immunoSEQ multiplex PCR; in TCRdb, only in-frame clones are kept and a portion is missing. The sample has a few hundred thousand clones; 86% are singletons. The sequencing input was peripheral blood. Receptor source: a woman in her sixties or seventies with COVID-19, enrolled during active disease.

V usage is TRBV29-1 and J usage is TRBJ1-1; no reliable D call. V lost 4 bases to trimming and J lost 1 base, with 10 bases between them. Germline loops: CDR1 SQVTM, CDR2 ANQGSEA. The CDR3 consists of 13 residues. The CDR3 region is CSVVTHPNTEAFF. In DNA form, the CDR3 reads TGCAGCGTTGTGACACACCCGAACACTGAAGCTTTCTTT.

This rearrangement joins TRBV5-1 to TRBJ2-3, with 7 bases matching TRBD1. Germline V lookup: CDR1 SGHRS, CDR2 YFSETQ. V trimming: 5 bases; J trimming: 5 bases; junction bases outside the gene matches: 11. This CDR3 is built from 15 residues. CDR3 in amino acids: CASREQGSWGDTQYF. In DNA, the CDR3 is TGCGCCAGCAGGGAACAGGGGAGTTGGGGAGATACGCAGTATTTT. Together with reference TRBV5-1 and TRBJ2-3, the CDR3 gives the full variable domain: KAGVTQTPRYLIKTRGQQVTLSCSPISGHRSVSWYQQTPGQGLQFLFEYFSETQRNKGNFPGRFSGRQFSNSRSEMNVSTLELGDSALYLCASREQGSWGDTQYFGPGTRLTVL.

The CDR3 sequence is CASSTRAGVWTDTQYF. The CDR3 nucleotides read TGTGCCAGCAGCACCCGGGCAGGGGTTTGGACAGATACGCAGTATTTT. J is TRBJ2-3 and V is TRBV13; maybe TRBD1 (6 bases). The CDR3 is 16 amino acids. V lost 5 bases and J lost 3, with 18 bases in between. Per germline, CDR1 PRHDT and CDR2 FYEKMQ (reference sequence).

This chain joins TRBV4-1 and TRBJ2-1, with D possibly being TRBD1 (5 bases). V lost 0 bases, J lost 4 bases, and 10 bases lay in between. This CDR3 has 15 amino acids. From germline, CDR1 is MGHRA and CDR2 YSYEKL. The CDR3 region is CASSQEQVWYNEQFF. In DNA, the CDR3 is TGCGCCAGCAGCCAAGAACAGGTCTGGTACAATGAGCAGTTCTTC.

V is TRBV15 and J is TRBJ2-7; TRBD1 is a possible D gene (6 bases). Between the trimmed V and J ends, which lost 4 bases and 4 bases, there was a span of 11 bases. Per germline, CDR1 LNHNV and CDR2 YYDKDF (reference sequence). This CDR3 spans 13 amino acids. CDR3 protein: CATSTSDRYEQYF. Written as DNA, the CDR3 is TGTGCCACCAGCACTTCTGACAGGTACGAGCAGTACTTC.

Remarks on this clone: Other nucleotide sequences in the sample specify the same CDR3. The chain employs TRBV27 and TRBJ1-6, with TRBD1 matching 8 bases. After removal of 3 bases from V and 7 bases from J, the junction contained 5 bases not matched to a gene. CDR3 size: 15 residues. Germline-derived CDR1 and CDR2 are MNHEY and SMNVEV (reference sequence). CDR3 sequence reads: CASSLFDRGNSPLHF. The CDR3 DNA is TGTGCCAGCAGTTTGTTCGACAGGGGCAATTCACCCCTCCACTTT.

The V call is TRBV5-6, the J call TRBJ1-2; D is perhaps TRBD1 (5 bases). V lost 4 bases and J 1 base, leaving 17 bases between the germline ends. The CDR3 is 16 residues long. Germline CDR1 SGHDT, CDR2 YYEEEE. The CDR3 DNA sequence: TGTGCCAGCAGCCCTGGGGCATCTGGGTATAACTATGGCTACACCTTC. Its translation: CASSPGASGYNYGYTF.

This clone was detected a few times. V usage is TRBV19 and J usage is TRBJ1-2, with D possibly being TRBD1 (5 bases). There are 15 residues in the CDR3. The ends were cut back, 5 bases at V and 8 bases at J, with 21 bases in the middle. Germline V gives CDR1 LNHDA, CDR2 SQIVND (reference sequence). This CDR3 reads CASSYGHPSARGYTF. The CDR3 DNA sequence: TGTGCCAGTAGTTACGGACATCCCAGCGCTAGAGGCTACACCTTC.

V usage is TRBV5-4 and J usage is TRBJ2-3; D is unclear. V lost 4 bases to trimming and J lost 2 bases, with 8 bases between them. The CDR3 is 13 amino acids. The germline V gene has CDR1 SGHNT and CDR2 YYREEE (reference sequence). The chain's CDR3 is CASSAQNTDTQYF. Written as DNA, the CDR3 is TGTGCCAGCAGCGCACAAAACACAGATACGCAGTATTTT.

This chain uses TRBV10-1 with TRBJ2-3; 9 bases fit TRBD2. The germline gives CDR1 WNHNN, CDR2 SYGVQD (reference sequence). Losses at the gene ends were 7 bases for V and 4 bases for J; bases not matched to a gene: 12. The CDR3 extends over 16 amino acids. This chain's CDR3 is CASIPPRLAVADTQYF. DNA for the CDR3: TGCGCCAGCATCCCTCCTAGACTAGCGGTAGCAGATACGCAGTATTTT.

This chain uses TRBV5-1 with TRBJ1-3, with 7 bases lining up with TRBD1. Germline values: CDR1 SGHRS, CDR2 YFSETQ. V dropped 2 bases and J dropped 3; count of bases not matched to a gene: 17. The CDR3 is 19 residues long. The CDR3 protein is CASSFPLPTGFRFGNTIYF. The CDR3 DNA sequence: TGCGCCAGCAGCTTCCCGCTTCCGACAGGGTTTCGGTTTGGAAACACCATATATTTT.

V usage is TRBV6-5 and J usage is TRBJ2-5, with a weak D call TRBD1 (6 bases). V lost 5 bases and J 2 bases, leaving 12 bases between the germline ends. This CDR3 is 14 amino acids long. Per germline, CDR1 MNHEY and CDR2 SVGAGI. The CDR3 reads CASSLQGGQETQYF. The DNA of the CDR3 is TGTGCCAGCAGTCTACAGGGTGGTCAAGAGACCCAGTACTTC.

The chain carries TRBV3-1 (or the pseudogene TRBV3-2) and TRBJ2-3, with TRBD2 matching 7 bases. Per germline, CDR1 LGHDT and CDR2 YNNKEL (reference sequence). There are 13 residues in the CDR3. Unmatched junction bases numbered 3, after V lost 7 bases and J lost 2 bases. As DNA, the CDR3 is TGTGCCAGCAAGACTAGCTCCACAGATACGCAGTATTTT. Amino acid sequence: CASKTSSTDTQYF.

Comments on this clone: A clone one base away is much larger, so this may be a read error. The identical CDR3 is also encoded by other nucleotide sequences in the sample. V is TRBV11-3 and J is TRBJ1-1, with a weak D call TRBD1 (5 bases). This CDR3 contains 13 residues. V was clipped by 3 bases and J by 1 base, with 6 bases between them. The V gene's germline CDR1 is SGHNT and CDR2 YENEEA. CDR3 sequence: CASSFTGNTEAFF. The CDR3 DNA reads as TGTGCCAGCAGCTTCACAGGGAACACTGAAGCTTTCTTT.

This chain links TRBV11-2 with TRBJ2-7, with 10 bases lining up with TRBD1. J gave up 3 bases and V 10 bases, and 6 bases lay outside the gene matches. The CDR3 has 13 residues. Germline CDR1 and CDR2: SGHAT and FQNNGV. The CDR3 DNA is TGTGCCACTGGACAGGGGGAGGTCTACGAGCAGTACTTC. This gives the protein CATGQGEVYEQYF.

The J gene is TRBJ1-2, the V gene TRBV11-3; TRBD1 aligns across 10 bases. Germline assignment: CDR1 SGHNT and CDR2 YENEEA. With 3 bases clipped from V and 6 bases from J, the junction kept 1 base outside the gene matches. The CDR3 has 13 residues. The CDR3 spells CASSLTGGNGYTF. The CDR3 nucleotides are TGTGCCAGCAGCTTGACAGGGGGCAATGGCTACACCTTC.

The chain is built from TRBV3-1 (or the pseudogene TRBV3-2) and TRBJ2-5, with 14 bases matching TRBD2. Germline V gene sequence: CDR1 LGHDT, CDR2 YNNKEL (reference sequence). CDR3 length equals 16 residues. Unmatched junction bases numbered 3, after V lost 3 bases and J lost 3 bases. CDR3 residues: CASSHGLAGGEETQYF. For the CDR3, the DNA is TGTGCCAGCAGCCACGGACTAGCGGGGGGCGAAGAGACCCAGTACTTC.

This clone was seen at least ten times. V usage is TRBV3-1 (or the pseudogene TRBV3-2) and J usage is TRBJ2-5; a possible D gene is TRBD2 (7 bases). This CDR3 has 14 amino acids. Germline CDR1 and CDR2: LGHDT and YNNKEL (reference sequence). V shed 3 bases and J shed 4 bases, with 12 bases lying between them. CDR3 nucleotides: TGTGCCAGCAGCCAGAGCGGGACACCAGAGACCCAGTACTTC. Amino acids: CASSQSGTPETQYF.

The chain joins TRBV10-3 to TRBJ1-2; the D gene is possibly TRBD1 (6 bases). The length of the CDR3 is 12 residues. Trimming shortened V by 5 bases and J by 8 bases, and 12 bases separated the two germline ends. The germline CDR1 and CDR2 sequences are ENHRY and SYGVKD. DNA for the CDR3: TGTGCCATCAGTCGGGGGGCTTGGGGCTACACCTTC. The encoded protein is CAISRGAWGYTF.

The chain combines TRBV20-1 with TRBJ1-1, with D hard to call. This CDR3 region has 11 residues. CDR1 and CDR2 (germline): DFQATT, SNEGSKA (reference sequence). Trimming cost V 0 bases and J 11 bases, with 10 bases left between them. The CDR3 loop reads CSARDSLGAFF. The CDR3 DNA follows: TGCAGTGCTAGAGATTCTCTCGGGGCTTTCTTT.

This chain links TRBV9 with TRBJ1-1; 7 bases are shared with TRBD1. The germline V gene has CDR1 SGDLS and CDR2 YYNGEE. The CDR3 is made up of 11 amino acids. The J segment lost 3 bases and the V segment lost 7 bases, leaving 0 bases of the junction unmatched. CDR3 nucleotide sequence: TGTGCCAGCCAGGGGGACACTGAAGCTTTCTTT. Its protein is CASQGDTEAFF.

For this clone: Distinct nucleotide sequences in the sample also encode this CDR3. The chain employs TRBV7-3 and TRBJ2-3; 10 bases are shared with TRBD2. The trim removed 5 bases at V and 4 bases at J, leaving 3 bases unmatched. From germline, CDR1 is SGHTA and CDR2 FQGTGA. This CDR3 region has 14 residues. The CDR3 spells CASSLGLAADTQYF. CDR3 bases: TGTGCCAGCAGCCTCGGACTAGCGGCAGATACGCAGTATTTT. Based on the CDR3 plus reference TRBV7-3 and TRBJ2-3, the full variable domain is GAGVSQTPSNKVTEKGKYVELRCDPISGHTALYWYRQSLGQGPEFLIYFQGTGAADDSGLPNDRFFAVRPEGSVSTLKIQRTERGDSAVYLCASSLGLAADTQYFGPGTRLTVL.

This clone has a single count. The chain joins TRBV7-9 to TRBJ2-7, with TRBD1 matching over 8 bases. The CDR3 is 14 amino acids. The V gene's germline CDR1 is SEHNR and CDR2 FQNEAQ (reference sequence). V gave up 5 bases and J gave up 5 bases; unmatched junction bases: 8. The CDR3 nucleotides are TGTGCCAGCAGCCCCGGACAGGGCCCCGACGAGCAGTACTTC. Its protein is CASSPGQGPDEQYF.

The J gene is TRBJ1-2, the V gene TRBV18; D gene uncertain. CDR3 length equals 14 residues. The ends were cut back, 0 bases at V and 9 bases at J, with 14 bases in the middle. The germline CDR1 and CDR2 sequences are KGHSH and LQKENI. Here the CDR3 reads CASSPPVVRSSYTF. CDR3 DNA sequence: TGTGCCAGCTCACCACCGGTAGTTAGAAGTAGCTACACCTTC.

The rearrangement links TRBV18 to TRBJ2-3; TRBD1 might be the D (5 bases). Germline CDR1 and CDR2: KGHSH and LQKENI. Between the trimmed V and J ends, which lost 3 bases and 1 base, there was a span of 14 bases. The CDR3 loop spans 16 amino acids. CDR3 sequence: CASSPRTLAGTDTQYF. DNA of the CDR3: TGTGCCAGCTCACCTCGGACATTGGCGGGCACAGATACGCAGTATTTT. The full variable domain, rest sourced from reference TRBV18 and TRBJ2-3, is NAGVMQNPRHLVRRRGQEARLRCSPMKGHSHVYWYRQLPEEGLKFMVYLQKENIIDESGMPKERFSAEFPKEGPSILRIQQVVRGDSAAYFCASSPRTLAGTDTQYFGPGTRLTVL.

The chain joins TRBV15 to TRBJ1-4, with D perhaps TRBD1 (5 bases). The V gene's germline CDR1 is LNHNV and CDR2 YYDKDF (reference sequence). The CDR3 contains 17 residues. The V end lost 1 base, the J end lost 0 bases, and 12 bases lay between the germline ends. The CDR3, as DNA: TGTGCCACCAGCAGAGGCGGAACAGGACCAACTAATGAAAAACTGTTTTTT. This translates into CATSRGGTGPTNEKLFF.

The chain combines TRBV27 with TRBJ1-6; unclear D gene. The germline V and J ends were trimmed by 3 bases and 9 bases, with 18 bases remaining between them. CDR3 length equals 16 residues. The germline CDR1 and CDR2 sequences are MNHEY and SMNVEV (reference sequence). Written as DNA, the CDR3 is TGTGCCAGCAGTTTGAGGGCAGAGAATGTTGGTTCACCCCTCCACTTT. Translated, it gives CASSLRAENVGSPLHF.